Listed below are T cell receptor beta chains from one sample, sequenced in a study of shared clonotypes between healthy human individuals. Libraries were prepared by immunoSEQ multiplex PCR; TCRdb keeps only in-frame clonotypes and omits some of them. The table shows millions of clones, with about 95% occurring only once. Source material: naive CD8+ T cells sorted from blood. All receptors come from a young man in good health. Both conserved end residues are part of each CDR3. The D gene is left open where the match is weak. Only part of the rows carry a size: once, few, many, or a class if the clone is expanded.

CDR3nt: TGCGCCAGCAGCCCCTTGGGGGTTTACAATGAGCAGTTCTTC
CDR3aa: CASSPLGVYNEQFF
d_gene: .
v_gene: TRBV5-1
abundance: .
j_gene: TRBJ2-1

CDR3nt: TGTGCCAGCAGCCCTAGTTATAACGACGAGCAGTACTTC
CDR3aa: CASSPSYNDEQYF
d_gene: .
v_gene: TRBV7-2
abundance: .
j_gene: TRBJ2-7

CDR3nt: TGTGCCAGCAATGGGGGGACTACTAGCACAGATACGCAGTATTTT
CDR3aa: CASNGGTTSTDTQYF
d_gene: TRBD2
v_gene: TRBV7-2
abundance: .
j_gene: TRBJ2-3

CDR3nt: TGTGCCAGCAACACCAGGGGGCTGGGCACAGATACGCAGTATTTT
CDR3aa: CASNTRGLGTDTQYF
d_gene: TRBD1
v_gene: TRBV18
abundance: .
j_gene: TRBJ2-3

CDR3nt: TGTGCCATCAGTGACCAACACAATGAGCAGTTCTTC
CDR3aa: CAISDQHNEQFF
d_gene: .
v_gene: TRBV10-3
abundance: once
j_gene: TRBJ2-1

CDR3nt: TGCGCGATCGACAGCGGCTCCTACGAGCAGTACTTC
CDR3aa: CAIDSGSYEQYF
d_gene: .
v_gene: TRBV10-2
abundance: .
j_gene: TRBJ2-7

CDR3nt: TGTGCCAGCCCGCCGGGGATAGATTCACCCCTCCACTTT
CDR3aa: CASPPGIDSPLHF
d_gene: .
v_gene: TRBV5-8
abundance: few
j_gene: TRBJ1-6

CDR3nt: TGTGCCAGCAGTCCTTCGGGGGGCCTCGCAGATACGCAGTATTTT
CDR3aa: CASSPSGGLADTQYF
d_gene: .
v_gene: TRBV9
abundance: .
j_gene: TRBJ2-3

CDR3nt: TGTGCCAGCAGCCCCTGGGACAGATACGAGCAGTACTTC
CDR3aa: CASSPWDRYEQYF
d_gene: TRBD1
v_gene: TRBV11-2
abundance: .
j_gene: TRBJ2-7

CDR3nt: TGTGCCAGCAGCTCCCCCTTCCTCGAGCGGGGGGGCCTCAATGAGCAGTTCTTC
CDR3aa: CASSSPFLERGGLNEQFF
d_gene: TRBD2
v_gene: TRBV7-2
abundance: .
j_gene: TRBJ2-1

CDR3nt: TGTGCCAGCAGCTTAGGGGCAGGGTTGGCCGGGGAGCTGTTTTTT
CDR3aa: CASSLGAGLAGELFF
d_gene: .
v_gene: TRBV7-6
abundance: .
j_gene: TRBJ2-2

CDR3nt: TGTGCCAGCAGTGAACGGGACAGGTACTACGAGCAGTACTTC
CDR3aa: CASSERDRYYEQYF
d_gene: TRBD1
v_gene: TRBV6-1
abundance: .
j_gene: TRBJ2-7

CDR3nt: TGCGCCAGCAGCCATGGACAGGGGGCTGGGTACGAGCAGTACTTC
CDR3aa: CASSHGQGAGYEQYF
d_gene: TRBD1
v_gene: TRBV4-1
abundance: .
j_gene: TRBJ2-7

CDR3nt: TGTGCCTGGAGTGTAGGGACAGGGGGAAATGAAAAACTGTTTTTT
CDR3aa: CAWSVGTGGNEKLFF
d_gene: TRBD1
v_gene: TRBV30
abundance: .
j_gene: TRBJ1-4

CDR3nt: TGTGCCAGCAGCCGTAGCGAGCGGGAACTAACAGATACGCAGTATTTT
CDR3aa: CASSRSERELTDTQYF
d_gene: TRBD2
v_gene: TRBV13
abundance: .
j_gene: TRBJ2-3

CDR3nt: TGTGCCAGTGCCCTATGGGCAGATACGCAGTATTTT
CDR3aa: CASALWADTQYF
d_gene: .
v_gene: TRBV6-1
abundance: .
j_gene: TRBJ2-3

CDR3nt: TGTGCCAGCAGCTGGGGACACCTAGATCGGGACACTGAAGCTTTCTTT
CDR3aa: CASSWGHLDRDTEAFF
d_gene: .
v_gene: TRBV5-6
abundance: .
j_gene: TRBJ1-1

CDR3nt: TGTGCCAGCAGTTTAGGGATCAACACAGATACGCAGTATTTT
CDR3aa: CASSLGINTDTQYF
d_gene: .
v_gene: TRBV28
abundance: .
j_gene: TRBJ2-3

CDR3nt: TGTGCCAGCAGGCACGGGACAGGTTCCTACAATGAGCAGTTCTTC
CDR3aa: CASRHGTGSYNEQFF
d_gene: TRBD1
v_gene: TRBV6-5
abundance: once
j_gene: TRBJ2-1

CDR3nt: TGTGCCAGCAGGGGTTGGGACAGGGGCATTAATAACTATGGCTACACCTTC
CDR3aa: CASRGWDRGINNYGYTF
d_gene: TRBD1
v_gene: TRBV2
abundance: .
j_gene: TRBJ1-2

CDR3nt: TGTGCCAGCAGTTTCGGAGGGGGGCCATTGAACATTCAGTACTTC
CDR3aa: CASSFGGGPLNIQYF
d_gene: .
v_gene: TRBV27
abundance: .
j_gene: TRBJ2-4

CDR3nt: TGTGCCAGCAGTTTATCAGGAGGGGATGGCACTGAAGCTTTCTTT
CDR3aa: CASSLSGGDGTEAFF
d_gene: .
v_gene: TRBV27
abundance: .
j_gene: TRBJ1-1

CDR3nt: TGTGCCAGCAGCCCGGGCGCGATGGGTGAAAAACTGTTTTTT
CDR3aa: CASSPGAMGEKLFF
d_gene: .
v_gene: TRBV13
abundance: .
j_gene: TRBJ1-4

CDR3nt: TGTGCCAGCTCCTTTCCCACGGGTAGGGAACGCATCACAGATACGCAGTATTTT
CDR3aa: CASSFPTGRERITDTQYF
d_gene: .
v_gene: TRBV28
abundance: .
j_gene: TRBJ2-3

CDR3nt: TGTGCCAGCAGCGCCTCTCCGGGGGAGCGGGAGACCCAGTACTTC
CDR3aa: CASSASPGERETQYF
d_gene: .
v_gene: TRBV7-9
abundance: .
j_gene: TRBJ2-5

CDR3nt: TGTGCCAGTAGTCGCGGTTCAGCCTACGAGCAGTACTTC
CDR3aa: CASSRGSAYEQYF
d_gene: .
v_gene: TRBV19
abundance: once
j_gene: TRBJ2-7

CDR3nt: TGTGCCAGCAGCCCCGGCCAGGGGCTTTACGAGCAGTACTTC
CDR3aa: CASSPGQGLYEQYF
d_gene: .
v_gene: TRBV7-9
abundance: .
j_gene: TRBJ2-7

CDR3nt: TGTGCCAGCAGCGTAGAAGGCGGGGGGGCAGCAGATACGCAGTATTTT
CDR3aa: CASSVEGGGAADTQYF
d_gene: TRBD2
v_gene: TRBV9
abundance: .
j_gene: TRBJ2-3

CDR3nt: TGTGCCAGCAGCCCCTCGTCGGCCCCGGGAGGTGAGCAGTTCTTC
CDR3aa: CASSPSSAPGGEQFF
d_gene: TRBD2
v_gene: TRBV13
abundance: .
j_gene: TRBJ2-1

CDR3nt: TGTGCCAGCTCTAGTAAGAGGGGGGACTCCTACGAGCAGTACTTC
CDR3aa: CASSSKRGDSYEQYF
d_gene: .
v_gene: TRBV27
abundance: .
j_gene: TRBJ2-7

CDR3nt: TGTGCCTGGAGTGTGGGAGCGGGCAATCAGCCCCAGCATTTT
CDR3aa: CAWSVGAGNQPQHF
d_gene: .
v_gene: TRBV30
abundance: .
j_gene: TRBJ1-5

CDR3nt: TGTGCCAGCGTCGAGAACACTGAAGCTTTCTTT
CDR3aa: CASVENTEAFF
d_gene: .
v_gene: TRBV6-1
abundance: .
j_gene: TRBJ1-1

CDR3nt: TGTGCCAGCAGCCCCGTCGCGAGCGGAGTCTACCAAGAGACCCAGTACTTC
CDR3aa: CASSPVASGVYQETQYF
d_gene: .
v_gene: TRBV7-9
abundance: .
j_gene: TRBJ2-5

CDR3nt: TGTGCCAGCAGTGCGACGGAAGACTACGAGCAGTACTTC
CDR3aa: CASSATEDYEQYF
d_gene: .
v_gene: TRBV2
abundance: .
j_gene: TRBJ2-7

CDR3nt: TGCAGCGTTGAAGATCTAGGAGGGAGGGGCACAGATACGCAGTATTTT
CDR3aa: CSVEDLGGRGTDTQYF
d_gene: TRBD2
v_gene: TRBV29-1
abundance: once
j_gene: TRBJ2-3

CDR3nt: TGTGCCAGCAGCTCGGGACTAGAAGGGTACAATGAGCAGTTCTTC
CDR3aa: CASSSGLEGYNEQFF
d_gene: TRBD2
v_gene: TRBV7-9
abundance: .
j_gene: TRBJ2-1

CDR3nt: TGTGCCAGCAGCTTACTAGCGGGGGATAACACCGGGGAGCTGTTTTTT
CDR3aa: CASSLLAGDNTGELFF
d_gene: TRBD2
v_gene: TRBV5-6
abundance: .
j_gene: TRBJ2-2

CDR3nt: TGTGCCAGCAGTGGGAAAAGCACAGATACGCAGTATTTT
CDR3aa: CASSGKSTDTQYF
d_gene: .
v_gene: TRBV6-1
abundance: .
j_gene: TRBJ2-3

CDR3nt: TGTGCCAGCAGCGTAGAGGCATCCTCAGATACGCAGTATTTT
CDR3aa: CASSVEASSDTQYF
d_gene: .
v_gene: TRBV9
abundance: .
j_gene: TRBJ2-3

CDR3nt: TGTGCCAGCAGCTTGACGGAAGAGCAGTACTTC
CDR3aa: CASSLTEEQYF
d_gene: .
v_gene: TRBV5-5
abundance: .
j_gene: TRBJ2-7

CDR3nt: TGTGCCAGCAGCCACCGGGACAGATTCTACGAGCAGTACTTC
CDR3aa: CASSHRDRFYEQYF
d_gene: TRBD1
v_gene: TRBV27
abundance: .
j_gene: TRBJ2-7

CDR3nt: TGTGCCAGCAGCTTAGGGCTCACCGGGGAGCTGTTTTTT
CDR3aa: CASSLGLTGELFF
d_gene: .
v_gene: TRBV11-2
abundance: once
j_gene: TRBJ2-2

CDR3nt: TGTGCCAGCAGCTGGGGCGGAGGGACGGAGGAGCAGTACTTC
CDR3aa: CASSWGGGTEEQYF
d_gene: .
v_gene: TRBV5-4
abundance: .
j_gene: TRBJ2-7

CDR3nt: TGTGCCAGCAGCCCCGCCGGGGGCGGCTACACCTTC
CDR3aa: CASSPAGGGYTF
d_gene: .
v_gene: TRBV5-6
abundance: .
j_gene: TRBJ1-2

CDR3nt: TGCGCCAGCAGGGCCCGATCGGGGGTTATAGAGACCCAGTACTTC
CDR3aa: CASRARSGVIETQYF
d_gene: .
v_gene: TRBV5-1
abundance: .
j_gene: TRBJ2-5

CDR3nt: TGTGCCAGCAGTTACGGACCCAATCAGCCCCAGCATTTT
CDR3aa: CASSYGPNQPQHF
d_gene: .
v_gene: TRBV6-5
abundance: .
j_gene: TRBJ1-5

CDR3nt: TGCGCCAGCAGCCAAGAGGGACAGGAAAAACTGTTTTTT
CDR3aa: CASSQEGQEKLFF
d_gene: TRBD1
v_gene: TRBV4-1
abundance: .
j_gene: TRBJ1-4

CDR3nt: TGTGCCAGCAGTTTACCTGCTGGGCTAGCGGAATACGAGCAGTACTTC
CDR3aa: CASSLPAGLAEYEQYF
d_gene: TRBD2
v_gene: TRBV28
abundance: once
j_gene: TRBJ2-7